This TCR beta chain derives from a study of beta chain features in type 1 diabetes. The study reverse transcribed the entire isolated RNA, so it sequenced expressed TCRB transcripts. Only in-frame clones appear in the TCRdb table, and some are missing; sequencing was by immunoSEQ multiplex PCR. The repertoire holds 350,000 or so clones, with around 19% as singletons. Every donor provided one heparinised blood draw, which averaged approximately 100 mL. The CDR3 contains 11 residues. Material for sequencing was naive CD4+ T cells from blood. The sequence was collected from a woman in her late teens or twenties in good health. V is TRBV21-1 and J is TRBJ2-5; the table gives TRBD2 as D, unverified against the DNA. TRBV21-1 is annotated as a pseudogene. CDR3 residues: CGAGPRETQYF. The CDR3 DNA follows: TGCGGAGCGGGGCCGAGAGAGACCCAGTACTTC.